A selection of T cell receptor beta chains follows, all from one sample in a study of human T cells and chemical hapten exposure. TCRdb reprocessed the RACE reads via MiXCR and lists one record per CDR3 protein. The table lists 74,000 or so distinct CDR3 sequences, around 11% of them singletons. Here the sequenced sample was whole blood, taken in connection with sensitization to the hapten diphenylcyclopropenone (DPC). The receptors originated from a woman aged 55 to 70 with alopecia areata. Some clones in this sample may be carry-over from other donors' samples. CDR3s include the opening cysteine and the closing phenylalanine or tryptophan.

v_gene: TRBV29-1
j_gene: TRBJ1-2
CDR3aa: CSVAGRDNYGYTF

v_gene: TRBV2
j_gene: TRBJ2-2
CDR3aa: CASSEQGADTGELFF

v_gene: TRBV6-5
j_gene: TRBJ2-3
CDR3aa: CASKGPGDTQYF

v_gene: TRBV18
j_gene: TRBJ2-5
CDR3aa: CASSPTVLETQYF

v_gene: TRBV7-9
j_gene: TRBJ1-2
CDR3aa: CASSLVPLSNYGYTF

v_gene: TRBV5-1
j_gene: TRBJ2-1
CDR3aa: CASSLGQGAIHEQFF

v_gene: TRBV21-1
j_gene: TRBJ2-7
CDR3aa: CASSGRDRGRGYF

v_gene: TRBV20-1
j_gene: TRBJ2-1
CDR3aa: CSAVPFPWSHEQFF

v_gene: TRBV3-1
j_gene: TRBJ2-7
CDR3aa: CASSRGSGTYEQYF

v_gene: TRBV7-2
j_gene: TRBJ2-5
CDR3aa: CASSPQQREQETQYF

v_gene: TRBV20-1
j_gene: TRBJ2-7
CDR3aa: CSARSYRDIGEQYF

v_gene: TRBV7-6
j_gene: TRBJ2-6
CDR3aa: CATSRVTPSGANVLTF

v_gene: TRBV18
j_gene: TRBJ2-5
CDR3aa: CASSPPGQSAETQYF

v_gene: TRBV27
j_gene: TRBJ1-5
CDR3aa: CASSFESSGHQPQHF

v_gene: TRBV29-1
j_gene: TRBJ2-2
CDR3aa: CSVSGTQIGTGELFF

v_gene: TRBV29-1
j_gene: TRBJ1-2
CDR3aa: CSVDRGDYRGYTF

v_gene: TRBV11-2
j_gene: TRBJ2-1
CDR3aa: CASSLYLAIEQFF

v_gene: TRBV4-1
j_gene: TRBJ1-4
CDR3aa: CASRGHSGKLFF

v_gene: TRBV14
j_gene: TRBJ1-6
CDR3aa: CASSDERDTRMSSSLHF

v_gene: TRBV9
j_gene: TRBJ1-6
CDR3aa: CASTGTGANSPLHF

v_gene: TRBV7-8
j_gene: TRBJ2-5
CDR3aa: CASSSGTSGQETQYF

v_gene: TRBV12-5
j_gene: TRBJ2-5
CDR3aa: CASGFGTGDQETQYF

v_gene: TRBV7-6
j_gene: TRBJ2-3
CDR3aa: CASSLGRPASTDTQYF

v_gene: TRBV18
j_gene: TRBJ1-2
CDR3aa: CASSPSTGTLYGYTF

v_gene: TRBV28
j_gene: TRBJ2-3
CDR3aa: CASTVYSGADTQYF

v_gene: TRBV20-1
j_gene: TRBJ1-1
CDR3aa: CSARDRTSAFF

v_gene: TRBV20-1
j_gene: TRBJ1-6
CDR3aa: CSAGTRDSSNSPLHF

v_gene: TRBV7-8
j_gene: TRBJ1-4
CDR3aa: CASSRQGATNEKLFF

v_gene: TRBV7-2
j_gene: TRBJ1-5
CDR3aa: CASSLSPNQPQHF

v_gene: TRBV12-5
j_gene: TRBJ1-2
CDR3aa: CASGYGGELYGYTF

v_gene: TRBV2
j_gene: TRBJ2-7
CDR3aa: CASRRSGGARQQYF

v_gene: TRBV20-1
j_gene: TRBJ2-3
CDR3aa: CSARGNTDTQYF

v_gene: TRBV6-5
j_gene: TRBJ1-2
CDR3aa: CASSPPWQGIGLYNGYTF

v_gene: TRBV20-1
j_gene: TRBJ1-3
CDR3aa: CSVASTGNRNTIYF

v_gene: TRBV6-6
j_gene: TRBJ2-3
CDR3aa: CASSLTLAGGQRDTQYF

v_gene: TRBV27
j_gene: TRBJ2-1
CDR3aa: CASGTEFYNEQFF

v_gene: TRBV6-6
j_gene: TRBJ1-4
CDR3aa: CASSLSGTANEKLFF

v_gene: TRBV29-1
j_gene: TRBJ1-2
CDR3aa: CSVEVVRDYGYTF

v_gene: TRBV10-3
j_gene: TRBJ2-7
CDR3aa: CAISESAQGHEQYF

v_gene: TRBV23-1
j_gene: TRBJ2-5
CDR3aa: CASSQYPGANQETQYF

v_gene: TRBV30
j_gene: TRBJ2-5
CDR3aa: CAWRLAGGQETQYF

v_gene: TRBV3-1
j_gene: TRBJ1-6
CDR3aa: CASSPGTGGELSSPLHF

v_gene: TRBV20-1
j_gene: TRBJ1-1
CDR3aa: CSALRGAEAFF

v_gene: TRBV29-1
j_gene: TRBJ2-3
CDR3aa: CSVEVGTGMTDTQYF

v_gene: TRBV3-1
j_gene: TRBJ1-4
CDR3aa: CASSQKGGQILFF

v_gene: TRBV5-1
j_gene: TRBJ1-1
CDR3aa: CASSLSGTEAFF

v_gene: TRBV5-6
j_gene: TRBJ2-7
CDR3aa: CASSLVGQKNEQYF

v_gene: TRBV4-1
j_gene: TRBJ2-2
CDR3aa: CASSQEGRRTGELFF

v_gene: TRBV5-1
j_gene: TRBJ2-7
CDR3aa: CASSLSGTSGGSSYEQYF

v_gene: TRBV3-1
j_gene: TRBJ1-2
CDR3aa: CASSQLRNYGYTF

v_gene: TRBV3-1
j_gene: TRBJ1-1
CDR3aa: CASSTSGAGTEAFF

v_gene: TRBV5-1
j_gene: TRBJ1-5
CDR3aa: CASRPDTGGQQPQHF

v_gene: TRBV7-6
j_gene: TRBJ2-7
CDR3aa: CASSSPGTSSPEQYF

v_gene: TRBV6-6
j_gene: TRBJ1-2
CDR3aa: CASSPSTGTKGYTF

v_gene: TRBV12-5
j_gene: TRBJ1-6
CDR3aa: CASGLGRQDYNSPLHF

v_gene: TRBV28
j_gene: TRBJ1-4
CDR3aa: CASSSGRDRYNEKLFF

v_gene: TRBV5-1
j_gene: TRBJ1-1
CDR3aa: CASSRTDRDPEAFF